The source of this T cell receptor beta chain is a study of blood T cell repertoires in COVID-19. Germline CDR1 and CDR2: SQVTM and ANQGSEA. This CDR3 has 11 residues. Deletions cut 5 bases from V and 0 bases from J, with 4 bases between. Using immunoSEQ multiplex PCR, the repertoire was profiled, and TCRdb retains in-frame clones only, with some absent. Of some 170,000 clones in the sample, approximately 85% were seen once. The chain couples TRBV29-1 to TRBJ1-2; no definite D call. The source is a man aged 40-55 years who had recovered from COVID-19. The sample was PBMCs or T cells enriched from blood (not recorded which). The CDR3: CSVTANYGYTF. The CDR3 DNA follows: TGCAGCGTTACAGCTAACTATGGCTACACCTTC.